This T cell receptor beta chain originates from a study of control samples from healthy donors and cancer patients. The CDR3 sequence is 14 residues long. Trimming cost V 1 base and J 8 bases, with 12 bases left between them. The germline V gene encodes CDR1 KGHSH and CDR2 LQKENI. The protocol was immunoSEQ multiplex PCR, while the TCRdb copy is restricted to in-frame clones and leaves out a portion. The sample holds 85,000 to 95,000 clones, almost 85% seen once. The V call is TRBV18, the J call TRBJ1-3, with D maybe TRBD1 (6 bases). Sample: blood. The TCR originated in a woman in her sixties in good health. CDR3 coding DNA: TGTGCCAGCTCACCACACAGGGAGGGAGACACCATATATTTT. Its translation is CASSPHREGDTIYF.